This TCR beta chain comes out of a study of response to subunit inactivated influenza vaccine. V was clipped by 7 bases and J by 5 bases; unmatched bases: 6. Germline V CDR1 and CDR2: MNHEY, SVGAGI. The CDR3 spans 14 residues. Whole-study results and caveats: Authors proposed each seasonal influenza vaccination draws in few new T cells.

TCRdb reprocessed the RT-PCR reads via MiXCR and lists one record per CDR3 protein. This repertoire shows fewer than 600,000 distinct CDR3 sequences, 7.2% found once; its top ten account for around 13%. This clonotype was picked up a small number of times. Its antigen is unidentified. This chain joins TRBV6-5 and TRBJ2-7, with 12 bases fitting TRBD2. The sample consisted of PBMCs from blood, taken approximately 25 months after vaccination. The clonotype originates from a man aged 45 to 75 who received an inactivated influenza vaccine. The CDR3 region has the DNA TGTGCCAGCACTATACTAGCGGGGGGACACGAGCAGTACTTC. Its translation: CASTILAGGHEQYF.